This TCR beta chain came from a study of cytomegalovirus exposure and HLA in healthy donors. To note about this clone: The antigen remains undetermined.

The study's findings and limits: Prediction of most subjects' HLA-A and HLA-B alleles by TCR beta sequences was reportedly accurate. Among the most significant clusters, several appeared linked to common viral pathogens in a later analysis. A previous analysis found most TCR beta V segments productive roughly 90% or roughly 30% of the time.

Trimming stripped 6 bases from V and 0 bases from J, with 17 bases between. Germline CDR1 reads KGHSH; CDR2 reads LQKENI. The CDR3 is made up of 17 amino acids. The PCR employed 60 Vbeta primers together with 13 Jbeta primers. Profiling relied on immunoSEQ multiplex PCR, and the TCRdb table lists in-frame clones only, not all of them. The profile covers roughly 150,000 clones, with around 79% appearing a single time and 2.5% taken by the ten largest. The study sampled nominally healthy donors, though unrecorded immune exposures were likely. This chain joins TRBV18 and TRBJ1-4, with D maybe TRBD1 (6 bases). The sequence was collected from a female donor in good health and CMV-seronegative. Sequenced sample: PBMCs. CDR3 nucleotides: TGTGCCAGCTCCGCGAGCGGGACAACGGCAACTAATGAAAAACTGTTTTTT. This sequence encodes CASSASGTTATNEKLFF.